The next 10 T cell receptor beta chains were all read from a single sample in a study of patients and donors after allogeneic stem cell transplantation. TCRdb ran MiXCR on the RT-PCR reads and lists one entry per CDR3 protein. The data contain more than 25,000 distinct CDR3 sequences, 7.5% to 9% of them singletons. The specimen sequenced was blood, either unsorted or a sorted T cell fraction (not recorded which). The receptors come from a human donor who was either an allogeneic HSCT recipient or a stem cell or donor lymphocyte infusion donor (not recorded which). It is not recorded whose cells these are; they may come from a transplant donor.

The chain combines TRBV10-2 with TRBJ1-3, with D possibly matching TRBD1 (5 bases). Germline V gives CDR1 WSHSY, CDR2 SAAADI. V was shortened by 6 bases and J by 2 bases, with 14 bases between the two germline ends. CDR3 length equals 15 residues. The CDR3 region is CASSPGINTGNTIYF. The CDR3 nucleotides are TGCGCCAGCAGCCCAGGGATCAATACTGGAAACACCATATATTTT.

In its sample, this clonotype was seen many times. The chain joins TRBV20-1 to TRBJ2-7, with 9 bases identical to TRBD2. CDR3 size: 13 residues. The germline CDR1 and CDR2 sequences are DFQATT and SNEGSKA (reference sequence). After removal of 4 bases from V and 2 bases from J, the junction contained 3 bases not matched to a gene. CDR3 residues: CSAKTSGTYEQYF. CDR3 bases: TGCAGTGCTAAGACTAGCGGCACCTACGAGCAGTACTTC.

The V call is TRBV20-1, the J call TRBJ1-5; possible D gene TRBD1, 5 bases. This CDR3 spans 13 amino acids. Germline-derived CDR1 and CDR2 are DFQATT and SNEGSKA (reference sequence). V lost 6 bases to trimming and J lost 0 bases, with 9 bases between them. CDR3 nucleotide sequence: TGCAGTGCCTTGAGGGGTAGCAATCAGCCCCAGCATTTT. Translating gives CSALRGSNQPQHF.

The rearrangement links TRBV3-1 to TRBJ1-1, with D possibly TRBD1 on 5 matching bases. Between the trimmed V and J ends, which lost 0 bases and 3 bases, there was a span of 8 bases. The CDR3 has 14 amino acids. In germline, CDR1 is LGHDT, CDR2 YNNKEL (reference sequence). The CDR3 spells CASSQEWGYTEAFF. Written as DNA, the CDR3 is TGTGCCAGCAGCCAAGAGTGGGGGTACACTGAAGCTTTCTTT.

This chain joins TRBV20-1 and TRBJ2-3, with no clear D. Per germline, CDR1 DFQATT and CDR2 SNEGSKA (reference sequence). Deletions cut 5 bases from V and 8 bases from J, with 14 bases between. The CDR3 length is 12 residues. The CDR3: CSASWGKGTQYF. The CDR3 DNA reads TGCAGTGCTTCTTGGGGAAAGGGTACGCAGTATTTT.

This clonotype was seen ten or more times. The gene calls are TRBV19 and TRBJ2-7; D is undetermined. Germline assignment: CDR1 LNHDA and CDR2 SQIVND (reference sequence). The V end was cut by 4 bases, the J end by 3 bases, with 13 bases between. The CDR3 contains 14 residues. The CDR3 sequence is CASSRLGNDYEQYF. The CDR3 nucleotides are TGTGCCAGTAGTAGGTTGGGGAACGACTACGAGCAGTACTTC.

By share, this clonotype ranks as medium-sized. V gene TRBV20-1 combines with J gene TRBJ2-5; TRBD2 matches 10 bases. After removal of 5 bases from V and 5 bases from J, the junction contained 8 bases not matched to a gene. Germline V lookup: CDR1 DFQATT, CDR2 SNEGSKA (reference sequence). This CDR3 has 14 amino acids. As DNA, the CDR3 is TGCAGTGCTCCTAAGCGGGGGGGCCTGGAGACCCAGTACTTC. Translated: CSAPKRGGLETQYF.

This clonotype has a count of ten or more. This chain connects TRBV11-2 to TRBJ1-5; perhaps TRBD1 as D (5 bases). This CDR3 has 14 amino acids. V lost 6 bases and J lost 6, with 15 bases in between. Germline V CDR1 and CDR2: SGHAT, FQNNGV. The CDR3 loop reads CASSPRTGGQPQHF. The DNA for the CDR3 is TGTGCCAGCAGTCCTCGTACGGGGGGTCAGCCCCAGCATTTT.

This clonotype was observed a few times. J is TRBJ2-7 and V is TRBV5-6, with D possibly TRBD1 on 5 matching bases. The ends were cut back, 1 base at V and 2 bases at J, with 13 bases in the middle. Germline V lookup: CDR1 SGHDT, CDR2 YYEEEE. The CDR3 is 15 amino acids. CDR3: CASSLIGAEAYEQYF. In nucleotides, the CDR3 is TGTGCCAGCAGCTTGATTGGGGCGGAAGCCTACGAGCAGTACTTC.

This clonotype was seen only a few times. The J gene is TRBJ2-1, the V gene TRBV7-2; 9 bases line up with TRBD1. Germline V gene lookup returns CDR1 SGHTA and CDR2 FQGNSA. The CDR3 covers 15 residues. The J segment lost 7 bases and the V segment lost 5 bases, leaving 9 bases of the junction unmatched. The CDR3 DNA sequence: TGTGCCAGCAGCCGCCGGGACAGGGTGTCGAATGAGCAGTTCTTC. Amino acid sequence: CASSRRDRVSNEQFF. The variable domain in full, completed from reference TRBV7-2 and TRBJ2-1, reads GAGVSQSPSNKVTEKGKDVELRCDPISGHTALYWYRQSLGQGLEFLIYFQGNSAPDKSGLPSDRFSAERTGGSVSTLTIQRTQQEDSAVYLCASSRRDRVSNEQFFGPGTRLTVL.